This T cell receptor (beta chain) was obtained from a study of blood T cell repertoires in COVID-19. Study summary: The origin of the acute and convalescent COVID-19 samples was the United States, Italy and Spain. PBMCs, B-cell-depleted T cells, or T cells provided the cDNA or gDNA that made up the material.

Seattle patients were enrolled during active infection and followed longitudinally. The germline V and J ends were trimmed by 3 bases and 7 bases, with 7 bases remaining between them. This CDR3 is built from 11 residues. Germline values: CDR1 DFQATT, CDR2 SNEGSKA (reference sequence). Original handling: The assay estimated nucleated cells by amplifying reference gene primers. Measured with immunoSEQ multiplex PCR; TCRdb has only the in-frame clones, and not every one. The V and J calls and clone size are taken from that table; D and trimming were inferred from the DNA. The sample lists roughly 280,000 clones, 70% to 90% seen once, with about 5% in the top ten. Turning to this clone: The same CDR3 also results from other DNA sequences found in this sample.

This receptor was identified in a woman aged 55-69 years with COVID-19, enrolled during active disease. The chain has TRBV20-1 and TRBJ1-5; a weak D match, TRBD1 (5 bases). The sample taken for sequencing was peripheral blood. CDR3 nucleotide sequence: TGCAGTGCTAGCGGGGGACAGCCCCAGCATTTT. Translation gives CSASGGQPQHF.